These T cell receptor beta chains were read from a single sample in a study of blood T cell repertoires in COVID-19. TCRdb keeps only in-frame clones here, not all; method: immunoSEQ multiplex PCR. The table includes about 160,000 clones, just under 80% detected once. Material for sequencing was peripheral blood. The receptor set was obtained from a woman aged 80 or older with acute or convalescent COVID-19. Both conserved end residues are part of each CDR3. D genes are given only for firm matches. Rows give clone size only sometimes, using once, few, many, or a class for an expanded clone.

d_call: TRBD2; v_call: TRBV9; clone_size: medium-sized; j_call: TRBJ2-3; cdr3_nt: TGTGCCAGCAGCAGCCGACTAGCGGGAAGGGAGGCAGATACGCAGTATTTT; cdr3_aa: CASSSRLAGREADTQYF
d_call: .; v_call: TRBV29-1; clone_size: once; j_call: TRBJ1-1; cdr3_nt: TGCAGCGCAGGGAGGGGGAACACTGAAGCTTTCTTT; cdr3_aa: CSAGRGNTEAFF
d_call: .; v_call: TRBV12-3/TRBV12-4; clone_size: .; j_call: TRBJ1-2; cdr3_nt: TGTGCCAGCAGTTCGGTGAACTATGGCTACACCTTC; cdr3_aa: CASSSVNYGYTF
d_call: TRBD2; v_call: TRBV15; clone_size: .; j_call: TRBJ2-5; cdr3_nt: TGTGCCACCAGCATCAGACTAGCGGGTCCCCAAGAGACCCAGTACTTC; cdr3_aa: CATSIRLAGPQETQYF
d_call: .; v_call: TRBV3-1/TRBV3-2; clone_size: few; j_call: TRBJ1-6; cdr3_nt: TGTGCCAGCAGCCAGATACAGGGAAATTCACCCCTCCACTTT; cdr3_aa: CASSQIQGNSPLHF
d_call: .; v_call: TRBV27; clone_size: once; j_call: TRBJ1-1; cdr3_nt: TGTGCCAGCAGGACAGGGAACACTGAAGCTTTCTTT; cdr3_aa: CASRTGNTEAFF
d_call: TRBD2; v_call: TRBV15; clone_size: .; j_call: TRBJ2-7; cdr3_nt: TGTGCCACCAGCGAAAGGCCCGGGACTAGCGGGAGTAGTCGCTACGAGCAGTACTTC; cdr3_aa: CATSERPGTSGSSRYEQYF
d_call: .; v_call: TRBV13; clone_size: .; j_call: TRBJ2-2; cdr3_nt: TGTGCCAGCAGCTTAGGCCGGGATTTGAACACCGGGGAGCTGTTTTTT; cdr3_aa: CASSLGRDLNTGELFF
d_call: TRBD2; v_call: TRBV10-3; clone_size: .; j_call: TRBJ2-1; cdr3_nt: TGTGCCATCATGGGGACTAGCGATGAGCAGTTCTTC; cdr3_aa: CAIMGTSDEQFF
d_call: .; v_call: TRBV20-1; clone_size: .; j_call: TRBJ2-3; cdr3_nt: TGCAGTGCTAGTGGGGACACTAGTGAAGATACGCAGTATTTT; cdr3_aa: CSASGDTSEDTQYF
d_call: TRBD1; v_call: TRBV6-5; clone_size: .; j_call: TRBJ1-2; cdr3_nt: TGTGCCAGCAGGCTTTTGAGACAGGGGGCGGGAGGCTACACCTTC; cdr3_aa: CASRLLRQGAGGYTF
d_call: TRBD1; v_call: TRBV19; clone_size: .; j_call: TRBJ1-1; cdr3_nt: TGTGCCAGCTTCGGACAGGGGGCATCTGAAGCTTTCTTT; cdr3_aa: CASFGQGASEAFF
d_call: TRBD1; v_call: TRBV27; clone_size: .; j_call: TRBJ2-7; cdr3_nt: TGTGCCAGCAGTTTATCAGGGGGCTACTCCTACGAGCAGTACTTC; cdr3_aa: CASSLSGGYSYEQYF
d_call: .; v_call: TRBV5-1; clone_size: .; j_call: TRBJ2-3; cdr3_nt: TGCGCCAGCAGCGGGACTCCGAGTCTGGATACGCAGTATTTT; cdr3_aa: CASSGTPSLDTQYF
d_call: .; v_call: TRBV12-3/TRBV12-4; clone_size: .; j_call: TRBJ1-5; cdr3_nt: TGTGCCAGCAGTTTAAGCAGGGATCAGCCCCAGCATTTT; cdr3_aa: CASSLSRDQPQHF
d_call: TRBD1; v_call: TRBV30; clone_size: .; j_call: TRBJ1-5; cdr3_nt: TGTGCCTCCTCGGGACAGGGGCTATTCAAGCAGCCCCAGCATTTT; cdr3_aa: CASSGQGLFKQPQHF
d_call: TRBD1; v_call: TRBV11-2; clone_size: .; j_call: TRBJ2-7; cdr3_nt: TGTGCCAGCAGCTCCTCCGGGACAGGCTCCTACGAGCAGTACTTC; cdr3_aa: CASSSSGTGSYEQYF
d_call: TRBD1; v_call: TRBV4-2; clone_size: .; j_call: TRBJ2-7; cdr3_nt: TGTGCCAGCAGCCTTGCCGGGACAGCCTACGAGCAGTACTTC; cdr3_aa: CASSLAGTAYEQYF
d_call: .; v_call: TRBV30; clone_size: .; j_call: TRBJ2-5; cdr3_nt: TGTGCCTGGAGGACAACCCAGGGTTACCAAGAGACCCAGTACTTC; cdr3_aa: CAWRTTQGYQETQYF
d_call: .; v_call: TRBV28; clone_size: .; j_call: TRBJ1-2; cdr3_nt: TGTGCCAGCAGTTCGGGGGGCTCTATGGGAATCCTATATGGCTACACCTTC; cdr3_aa: CASSSGGSMGILYGYTF
d_call: TRBD1; v_call: TRBV28; clone_size: .; j_call: TRBJ2-2; cdr3_nt: TGTGCCAGCAGTTTAACGCGCAGGGGGCGTACCGGGGAGCTGTTTTTT; cdr3_aa: CASSLTRRGRTGELFF
d_call: .; v_call: TRBV6-5; clone_size: .; j_call: TRBJ2-3; cdr3_nt: TGTGCCAGCAAGGGCGGACATAGCACAGATACGCAGTATTTT; cdr3_aa: CASKGGHSTDTQYF
d_call: .; v_call: TRBV29-1; clone_size: .; j_call: TRBJ1-4; cdr3_nt: TGCAGCGTTTCGGGGTGGTGGGGGCAAACTAATGAAAAACTGTTTTTT; cdr3_aa: CSVSGWWGQTNEKLFF
d_call: .; v_call: TRBV5-1; clone_size: .; j_call: TRBJ2-7; cdr3_nt: TGCGCCAGCAGCCAAGGCGGAGGGGGCGCCTACGAGCAGTACTTC; cdr3_aa: CASSQGGGGAYEQYF
d_call: .; v_call: TRBV18; clone_size: .; j_call: TRBJ1-1; cdr3_nt: TGTGCCAGCTCACCAGGGAGGACTGAAGCTTTCTTT; cdr3_aa: CASSPGRTEAFF
d_call: .; v_call: TRBV6-6; clone_size: .; j_call: TRBJ1-5; cdr3_nt: TGTGCCAGCAGTTCCGGTGGCAATCAGCCCCAGCATTTT; cdr3_aa: CASSSGGNQPQHF
d_call: .; v_call: TRBV2; clone_size: .; j_call: TRBJ1-6; cdr3_nt: TGTGCCAGCAGTGGACAGGCGGCAGATTCACCCCTCCACTTT; cdr3_aa: CASSGQAADSPLHF
d_call: TRBD1; v_call: TRBV29-1; clone_size: .; j_call: TRBJ1-1; cdr3_nt: TGCAGCGTTGAACCCCAGGGGGCAGGCAGACCTGAAGCTTTCTTT; cdr3_aa: CSVEPQGAGRPEAFF
d_call: TRBD1; v_call: TRBV2; clone_size: .; j_call: TRBJ1-6; cdr3_nt: TGTGCCAGCAGTGGGACAGGGGCAAATAATTCACCCCTCCACTTT; cdr3_aa: CASSGTGANNSPLHF
d_call: TRBD2; v_call: TRBV15; clone_size: .; j_call: TRBJ2-7; cdr3_nt: TGTGCCACCAGCGGCAGACTAGCGGGGGAACAATACGAGCAGTACTTC; cdr3_aa: CATSGRLAGEQYEQYF
d_call: .; v_call: TRBV5-1; clone_size: .; j_call: TRBJ2-1; cdr3_nt: TGCGCCAGCAGCCCGGGATCAAACGATGAGCAGTTCTTC; cdr3_aa: CASSPGSNDEQFF
d_call: .; v_call: TRBV2; clone_size: few; j_call: TRBJ1-4; cdr3_nt: TGTGCCAGCACCCGGACACTTAATGAAAAACTGTTTTTT; cdr3_aa: CASTRTLNEKLFF
d_call: .; v_call: TRBV5-1; clone_size: .; j_call: TRBJ2-7; cdr3_nt: TGCGCCAGCAGCTCGGAGTACGAGCAGTACTTC; cdr3_aa: CASSSEYEQYF
d_call: .; v_call: TRBV4-1; clone_size: once; j_call: TRBJ2-1; cdr3_nt: TGCGCCAGCAGCCAAGAGTTCCGACAGACCTTCAATGAGCAGTTCTTC; cdr3_aa: CASSQEFRQTFNEQFF
d_call: .; v_call: TRBV12-5; clone_size: .; j_call: TRBJ2-2; cdr3_nt: TGTGCTAGTGGTTTGGATTTCGCGTTGGGCGGGTCGACCGGGGAGCTGTTTTTT; cdr3_aa: CASGLDFALGGSTGELFF
d_call: .; v_call: TRBV7-9; clone_size: .; j_call: TRBJ2-5; cdr3_nt: TGTGCCAGCAGCTCGGGGGAGACCCAGTACTTC; cdr3_aa: CASSSGETQYF
d_call: .; v_call: TRBV7-2; clone_size: .; j_call: TRBJ2-7; cdr3_nt: TGTGCCAGCAGCTCGAAGACAGGTTTGAATTACGAGCAGTACTTC; cdr3_aa: CASSSKTGLNYEQYF
d_call: TRBD1; v_call: TRBV5-4; clone_size: .; j_call: TRBJ2-1; cdr3_nt: TGTGCCAGCAGCGGGGGACAGGGATTCTACAATGAGCAGTTCTTC; cdr3_aa: CASSGGQGFYNEQFF
d_call: .; v_call: TRBV29-1; clone_size: once; j_call: TRBJ1-5; cdr3_nt: TGCAGCGTTGTCGGACAGACGAATCAGCCCCAGCATTTT; cdr3_aa: CSVVGQTNQPQHF
d_call: TRBD2; v_call: TRBV5-8; clone_size: .; j_call: TRBJ2-3; cdr3_nt: TGTGCCAGCAGCTTAACTAGCGGGGCGACTAGCACAGATACGCAGTATTTT; cdr3_aa: CASSLTSGATSTDTQYF
d_call: .; v_call: TRBV5-1; clone_size: once; j_call: TRBJ2-3; cdr3_nt: TGCGCCAGCAGATCTGGACAGAGCACAGATACGCAGTATTTT; cdr3_aa: CASRSGQSTDTQYF
d_call: .; v_call: TRBV5-1; clone_size: .; j_call: TRBJ1-2; cdr3_nt: TGCGCCAGCAGCATTTTACAGGGTAGGGGAAATGGCTACACCTTC; cdr3_aa: CASSILQGRGNGYTF
d_call: TRBD1; v_call: TRBV12-3/TRBV12-4; clone_size: .; j_call: TRBJ1-2; cdr3_nt: TGTGCCAGCGGTGGGACAGGGAAAGTTGGCTACACCTTC; cdr3_aa: CASGGTGKVGYTF
d_call: TRBD1; v_call: TRBV19; clone_size: once; j_call: TRBJ2-7; cdr3_nt: TGTGCCAGTAGCCAGGGACAGCCTGGGACCTACGAGCAGTACTTC; cdr3_aa: CASSQGQPGTYEQYF